Listed here are 15 T cell receptor beta chains from one sample, sequenced in a study of blood T cell repertoires in COVID-19. This table comes from immunoSEQ multiplex PCR, and its TCRdb copy is limited to in-frame clones, with some not included. This table has around 76,000 clones, about 80% appearing once. Sequenced input: peripheral blood. These receptors all come from a man aged 30-40 years with COVID-19, enrolled during active disease.

The genes are TRBV12-5 and TRBJ1-1; D unclear. Germline V lookup: CDR1 LGHNT, CDR2 FRNRAP. V was clipped by 6 bases and J by 0 bases, with 17 bases between them. This CDR3 contains 16 residues. This CDR3 is CASGLNRGDLNTEAFF. The CDR3 coding sequence is TGTGCTAGTGGCCTTAATCGGGGTGACTTGAACACTGAAGCTTTCTTT.

The CDR3 reads CASSPGSGSYNEQFF. CDR3 DNA: TGTGCCAGCAGCCCCGGTAGCGGCTCCTACAATGAGCAGTTCTTC. The rearrangement uses TRBV11-2 and TRBJ2-1; possibly TRBD2 for D (6 bases). This CDR3 has 15 amino acids. V dropped 5 bases and J dropped 0 bases, with 11 bases sitting between them. The germline V gene encodes CDR1 SGHAT and CDR2 FQNNGV.

CDR3 nucleotides: TGTGCCATCAGTACTTCCAATGAAGCTTTCTTT. This gives the protein CAISTSNEAFF. The gene calls are TRBV10-3 and TRBJ1-1; D gene unclear. Germline lookup yields CDR1 ENHRY and CDR2 SYGVKD. The CDR3 extends over 11 amino acids. Between the trimmed V and J ends, which lost 5 bases and 7 bases, there was a span of 8 bases.

The chain carries TRBV5-1 and TRBJ1-2, with a weak D call TRBD1 (5 bases). Per germline, CDR1 SGHRS and CDR2 YFSETQ. Deletions cut 7 bases from V and 1 base from J, with 11 bases between. The CDR3 covers 13 residues. The CDR3 bases are TGCGCCAGCGCTGGGGCGCATAACTATGGCTACACCTTC. It codes for CASAGAHNYGYTF.

The chain links TRBV7-2 to TRBJ2-2; TRBD1 matches at 7 bases. Germline assignment: CDR1 SGHTA and CDR2 FQGNSA. This CDR3 has 16 residues. V was pared by 5 bases and J by 3 bases, with 9 bases of the junction left unmatched. The chain's CDR3 is CASSPDRVGYTGELFF. CDR3 coding DNA: TGTGCCAGCAGCCCCGACAGGGTTGGTTACACCGGGGAGCTGTTTTTT.

CDR3 sequence: CASSLAGSPHEQYF. The CDR3 bases are TGTGCCAGCAGCTTAGCAGGGTCACCTCACGAGCAGTACTTC. The rearrangement links TRBV7-3 to TRBJ2-7, with D tentatively TRBD1 (5 bases). Trimming cost V 2 bases and J 5 bases, with 13 bases left between them. This CDR3 is 14 amino acids long. Germline V lookup: CDR1 SGHTA, CDR2 FQGTGA. Full variable domain (rest looked up from reference TRBV7-3 and TRBJ2-7): GAGVSQTPSNKVTEKGKYVELRCDPISGHTALYWYRQSLGQGPEFLIYFQGTGAADDSGLPNDRFFAVRPEGSVSTLKIQRTERGDSAVYLCASSLAGSPHEQYFGPGTRLTVT.

The chain joins TRBV5-4 to TRBJ2-7; D might be TRBD2 (5 bases). CDR1 is SGHNT, CDR2 YYREEE, per germline (reference sequence). This CDR3 contains 14 residues. V was cut by 4 bases and J by 7 bases, with 18 bases left in between. In DNA form, the CDR3 reads TGTGCCAGCAGCGTATCGGGGATTCTTGGGGAGCAGTACTTC. This codes for CASSVSGILGEQYF.

The rearrangement links TRBV11-2 to TRBJ2-2, with D uncertain. Trimming pared 5 bases from V and 3 bases from J, leaving 7 bases between. Germline V gene sequence: CDR1 SGHAT, CDR2 FQNNGV. This CDR3 has 13 amino acids. The CDR3 sequence: CASSRRDTGELFF. CDR3 nucleotides: TGTGCCAGCAGCCGCCGGGACACCGGGGAGCTGTTTTTT.

The chain carries TRBV28 and TRBJ2-5; D is perhaps TRBD2 (7 bases). V lost 2 bases to trimming and J lost 5 bases, with 15 bases between them. The germline gives CDR1 MDHEN, CDR2 SYDVKM. CDR3 size: 15 residues. This CDR3 reads CASSLRGGGTETQYF. The CDR3, as DNA: TGTGCCAGCAGTTTAAGGGGGGGTGGGACGGAGACCCAGTACTTC.

The rearrangement uses TRBV28 and TRBJ2-1; 8 bases align to TRBD2. The CDR3 loop spans 14 amino acids. Trimming cost V 4 bases and J 9 bases; bases outside gene matches: 8. Germline CDR1 and CDR2: MDHEN and SYDVKM. The CDR3 bases are TGTGCCAGCAGTTGGCGGGGGGACCTAGGTGAGCAGTTCTTC. The encoded protein is CASSWRGDLGEQFF.

J is TRBJ1-4 and V is TRBV29-1, with 11 nucleotides matching TRBD1. The germline CDR1 and CDR2 sequences are SQVTM and ANQGSEA. V shed 0 bases, J shed 8 bases, and the junction held 2 bases outside the gene matches. The CDR3 has 14 residues. The CDR3 reads CSVEEDRGQEKLFF. CDR3 DNA sequence: TGCAGCGTTGAAGAGGACAGGGGGCAGGAAAAACTGTTTTTT.

The chain joins TRBV11-2 to TRBJ2-5, with D possibly matching TRBD1 (5 bases). From germline, CDR1 is SGHAT and CDR2 FQNNGV. Trimming shortened V by 4 bases and J by 11 bases, and 20 bases separated the two germline ends. This CDR3 contains 14 residues. The CDR3 loop is CASSSFRAVERQYF. For the CDR3, the DNA is TGTGCCAGCAGCTCCTTCAGGGCGGTCGAAAGACAGTACTTC.

The rearrangement joins TRBV5-1 to TRBJ1-4; 8 bases are a match to TRBD1. CDR1 and CDR2 from the germline V gene are SGHRS and YFSETQ. The CDR3 is made up of 14 amino acids. The ends lost 4 bases at V and 4 bases at J; junction bases unmatched: 3. The CDR3 loop reads CASSDRGFNEKLFF. The CDR3 nucleotides are TGCGCCAGCAGCGACAGGGGTTTTAATGAAAAACTGTTTTTT.

The rearrangement links TRBV19 to TRBJ2-7, with D perhaps TRBD1 (5 bases). CDR3 length: 14 residues. The V gene lost 5 bases and the J gene lost 2 bases, with 13 bases spanning the gap. The germline V gene encodes CDR1 LNHDA and CDR2 SQIVND (reference sequence). The CDR3 coding sequence is TGTGCCAGTAGTTCGGCAGGGCCCGCCTACGAGCAGTACTTC. Protein: CASSSAGPAYEQYF. The full variable domain, completed using reference TRBV19 and TRBJ2-7, is DGGITQSPKYLFRKEGQNVTLSCEQNLNHDAMYWYRQDPGQGLRLIYYSQIVNDFQKGDIAEGYSVSREKKESFPLTVTSAQKNPTAFYLCASSSAGPAYEQYFGPGTRLTVT.

The chain employs TRBV7-6 and TRBJ1-3; a weak D match, TRBD1 (6 bases). Looked up from germline, CDR1 is SGHVS and CDR2 is FNYEAQ. The CDR3 runs to 17 residues. Trimming removed 5 bases at V and 1 base at J, with 18 bases between. CDR3 sequence: CASSPPGGLWSGNTIYF. The CDR3 DNA reads as TGTGCCAGCAGCCCCCCCGGGGGGCTTTGGTCTGGAAACACCATATATTTT.